This T cell receptor beta chain was sequenced for a study of cytotoxic CD8 clonotypes in ibrutinib-treated CLL. Points on this clone: Its antigen is undetermined.

Study findings and constraints: Rising at ibrutinib response, clonality subsequently fell back toward baseline at progression. Under treatment, the uncommon public clonotypes either contracted or remained stable.

The repertoire was sequenced with immunoSEQ multiplex PCR; TCRdb's copy has only in-frame clones and lacks some. The profile covers a few hundred thousand clones, with around 70% appearing a single time and less than 20% taken by the ten largest. The TCR sequence derives from a human donor with chronic lymphocytic leukemia. The starting material was PBMCs, obtained after 24 months of ibrutinib treatment.

Here the CDR3 DNA reads TGTGCCAGTACTCTGGGACAGGGGTACGGAAACACCATATATTTT. The encoded protein is CASTLGQGYGNTIYF. The chain joins TRBV19 to TRBJ1-3; 10 bases are a match to TRBD1. Germline-derived CDR1 and CDR2 are LNHDA and SQIVND (reference sequence). Germline trimming cut 7 bases from V and 4 bases from J; bases unmatched to any gene: 7. The CDR3 runs 15 residues. The full variable domain, in which reference TRBV19 and TRBJ1-3 provide the parts outside the CDR3, is DGGITQSPKYLFRKEGQNVTLSCEQNLNHDAMYWYRQDPGQGLRLIYYSQIVNDFQKGDIAEGYSVSREKKESFPLTVTSAQKNPTAFYLCASTLGQGYGNTIYFGEGSWLTVV.